This TCR beta chain is drawn from a study of blood T cell repertoires in COVID-19. This CDR3 contains 17 residues. Losses at the gene ends were 2 bases for V and 4 bases for J; bases not matched to a gene: 13. The germline V gene has CDR1 ENHRY and CDR2 SYGVKD. Participants' own reports of clinical history determined their cohort assignment. Some clones are missing from TCRdb's copy, which holds only in-frame ones; the method was immunoSEQ multiplex PCR. The sample consists of 300,000 to 350,000 clones, 87% of them appearing once. Sequenced input: PBMCs or T cells enriched from blood (not recorded which). The source of this sequence is a woman under 30 who had recovered from COVID-19. V usage is TRBV10-3 and J usage is TRBJ1-1; 7 nucleotides align to TRBD1. The CDR3 coding sequence is TGTGCCATCAGTGAGAGATACGACAGGGTAGGGTCCACTGAAGCTTTCTTT. This sequence encodes CAISERYDRVGSTEAFF.